These T cell receptor beta chains were read from a single sample in a study of blood T cell repertoires in COVID-19. Only in-frame clones appear in the TCRdb table, and some are missing; sequencing was by immunoSEQ multiplex PCR. In the table there are approximately 230,000 clones, approximately 90% of which are singletons. Specimen: peripheral blood. The receptors here all came from a man aged 18 to 30 with active or convalescent COVID-19. CDR3s include the opening cysteine and the closing phenylalanine or tryptophan. The order of the fields is J gene, V gene, clone size, D gene, CDR3 protein, CDR3 DNA. D genes are given only for firm matches. Clone size is shown for a subset of rows, as once, few, many or a class of expanded clone.

>TRBJ2-1|TRBV24-1|NA|TRBD2
CATSDWPSTSDYSSYNEQFF
TGTGCCACCAGTGATTGGCCCTCTACTAGCGACTATAGCTCCTACAATGAGCAGTTCTTC
>TRBJ2-2|TRBV9|NA|TRBD2
CASSPGLAGNTGELFF
TGTGCCAGCAGCCCTGGACTAGCGGGGAACACCGGGGAGCTGTTTTTT
>TRBJ1-3|TRBV11-2|NA|NA
CASSEKGSSTYF
TGTGCCAGCAGCGAAAAGGGGTCATCCACGTATTTT
>TRBJ2-1|TRBV3-1/TRBV3-2|NA|TRBD2
CASSQDPGGPDEQFF
TGTGCCAGCAGCCAAGACCCGGGAGGGCCTGATGAGCAGTTCTTC
>TRBJ1-1|TRBV7-2|NA|NA
CASSLNRVNTEAFF
TGTGCCAGCAGCTTAAACAGGGTGAACACTGAAGCTTTCTTT
>TRBJ2-1|TRBV9|NA|TRBD2
CASSVGGLAGNEQFF
TGTGCCAGCAGCGTAGGCGGACTAGCCGGCAATGAGCAGTTCTTC
>TRBJ2-3|TRBV7-3|NA|TRBD1
CASSLRQGSTDTQYF
TGTGCCAGCAGCTTAAGACAGGGAAGCACAGATACGCAGTATTTT
>TRBJ1-1|TRBV7-9|NA|NA
CASSFSPREGNTEAFF
TGTGCCAGCAGCTTCTCCCCCAGGGAAGGGAACACTGAAGCTTTCTTT
>TRBJ1-3|TRBV15|NA|NA
CATSRTIDRLSGNTIYF
TGTGCCACCAGCAGGACCATCGACAGACTCTCTGGAAACACCATATATTTT
>TRBJ2-5|TRBV6-6|NA|NA
CASSYKSGETQYF
TGTGCCAGCAGTTATAAGAGTGGAGAGACCCAGTACTTC
>TRBJ1-1|TRBV5-1|NA|NA
CASSLVLQVKGTEAFF
TGCGCCAGCAGCTTGGTGTTACAGGTAAAAGGCACTGAAGCTTTCTTT
>TRBJ2-6|TRBV5-6|NA|TRBD1
CASRLRQTGSLGGANVLTF
TGTGCCAGCAGACTAAGACAGACAGGGAGTCTGGGTGGGGCCAACGTCCTGACTTTC
>TRBJ1-4|TRBV5-1|once|NA
CASSLGSGGAEGEKLFF
TGCGCCAGCAGCTTGGGATCCGGTGGGGCGGAGGGGGAAAAACTGTTTTTT
>TRBJ1-6|TRBV3-1/TRBV3-2|NA|NA
CASSSSDGIRSPLHF
TGTGCCAGCAGCTCAAGCGACGGCATACGGTCACCCCTCCACTTT
>TRBJ1-1|TRBV30|NA|NA
CALYRVIMNTEAFF
TGTGCCTTGTACAGGGTGATTATGAACACTGAAGCTTTCTTT
>TRBJ1-3|TRBV28|NA|NA
CASSSTGISGNTIYF
TGTGCCAGCAGTTCGACCGGGATCTCTGGAAACACCATATATTTT
>TRBJ1-2|TRBV5-1|few|NA
CASSLGSGVVYGYTF
TGCGCCAGCAGCTTGGGTTCGGGGGTCGTCTATGGCTACACCTTC
>TRBJ2-3|TRBV15|NA|TRBD2
CATSKGQRDNPTDTQYF
TGTGCCACCAGCAAGGGTCAGCGGGATAACCCTACAGATACGCAGTATTTT
>TRBJ2-1|TRBV21-1|NA|NA
CASSKVGSTYNEQFF
TGTGCCAGCAGCAAAGTTGGCAGTACCTACAATGAGCAGTTCTTC
>TRBJ1-5|TRBV6-5|NA|NA
CIDSPYSNQPQHF
TGTATAGACAGTCCTTATAGCAATCAGCCCCAGCATTTT
>TRBJ1-5|TRBV28|NA|NA
CASSLGGGNQPQHF
TGTGCCAGCAGTTTGGGGGGTGGCAATCAGCCCCAGCATTTT
>TRBJ1-1|TRBV5-1|NA|NA
CASSLGTARMNTEAFF
TGCGCCAGCAGCTTGGGGACAGCAAGGATGAACACTGAAGCTTTCTTT
>TRBJ2-1|TRBV5-1|NA|TRBD1
CASSLGGQNNEQFF
TGCGCCAGCAGCTTGGGGGGACAGAACAATGAGCAGTTCTTC
>TRBJ2-5|TRBV11-2|NA|NA
CASSTLPLAVYQETQYF
TGTGCCAGCAGCACCCTCCCCCTAGCAGTGTACCAAGAGACCCAGTACTTC
>TRBJ1-2|TRBV4-3|NA|TRBD1
CASSQGGEKGQGENYGYTF
TGCGCCAGCAGCCAAGGGGGGGAGAAGGGACAGGGAGAAAACTATGGCTACACCTTC
>TRBJ1-1|TRBV5-4|NA|NA
CASSAGDVGDLVDTEAFF
TGTGCCAGCAGCGCGGGGGACGTGGGGGATTTGGTGGACACTGAAGCTTTCTTT
>TRBJ2-1|TRBV19|NA|NA
CASSPWASGNEQFF
TGTGCCAGTAGTCCCTGGGCGAGCGGCAATGAGCAGTTCTTC
>TRBJ1-4|TRBV21-1|NA|NA
CASSTAGTGYEKLFF
TGTGCCAGCAGCACCGCCGGGACAGGGTACGAAAAACTGTTTTTT
>TRBJ1-4|TRBV5-6|NA|TRBD1
CASSLAGQGTEKLFF
TGTGCCAGCAGCTTGGCGGGACAGGGAACTGAAAAACTGTTTTTT
>TRBJ1-5|TRBV7-2|NA|TRBD1
CASSLAGQGIATQHF
TGTGCCAGCAGCTTAGCGGGACAGGGTATCGCAACCCAGCATTTT
>TRBJ1-1|TRBV30|NA|TRBD1
CAWSRDREIRDTEAFF
TGTGCCTGGAGCAGAGACAGGGAGATTCGAGACACTGAAGCTTTCTTT
>TRBJ1-4|TRBV11-3|NA|NA
CASSLVPGRGATNEKLFF
TGTGCCAGCAGCTTAGTCCCGGGCAGGGGAGCAACTAATGAAAAACTGTTTTTT
>TRBJ1-2|TRBV18|NA|NA
CASSPDNNRAPYGYTF
TGTGCCAGCTCACCAGACAACAACAGGGCTCCCTATGGCTACACCTTC
>TRBJ2-5|TRBV29-1|NA|NA
CSVMGDWETQYF
TGCAGCGTTATGGGGGACTGGGAGACCCAGTACTTC
>TRBJ2-2|TRBV19|NA|TRBD2
CASSTSSGAVVWDTGELFF
TGTGCCAGTAGTACCTCTAGCGGGGCGGTGGTGTGGGACACCGGGGAGCTGTTTTTT
>TRBJ1-2|TRBV5-1|NA|TRBD1
CASSLGTGGALEGYTF
TGCGCCAGCAGCTTGGGCACAGGGGGCGCGTTGGAGGGCTACACCTTC
>TRBJ2-7|TRBV7-2|NA|TRBD2
CASSLIRLAGGLYEQYF
TGTGCCAGCAGCTTAATTCGACTAGCGGGGGGGCTTTACGAGCAGTACTTC
>TRBJ2-1|TRBV3-1/TRBV3-2|NA|NA
CASSQDRSGQSVNEQFF
TGTGCCAGCAGCCAAGATCGGAGTGGACAGTCGGTCAATGAGCAGTTCTTC
>TRBJ1-4|TRBV19|NA|TRBD1
CASSERTGVNEKLFF
TGTGCCAGTAGCGAACGGACAGGGGTTAATGAAAAACTGTTTTTT
>TRBJ1-2|TRBV28|NA|TRBD1
CASRPQGARGYTF
TGTGCCAGCAGACCACAGGGGGCTCGTGGCTACACCTTC
>TRBJ2-2|TRBV3-1/TRBV3-2|NA|TRBD2
CASSPLAGGTGELFF
TGTGCCAGCAGCCCACTAGCGGGAGGGACCGGGGAGCTGTTTTTT
>TRBJ1-2|TRBV10-2|NA|TRBD1
CASSAPEGARTYGYTF
TGCGCCAGCAGTGCCCCTGAGGGGGCCCGGACTTATGGCTACACCTTC